This T cell receptor (beta chain) was observed in a study of cytomegalovirus exposure and HLA in healthy donors (dated by TCRdb to between 2016 and 2019). Regarding the complete study: An earlier analysis of about 560 of the donors reported 276 Gb of sequence data and approximately 120 million unique TCR beta sequences obtained from approximately 180 million T cells. An early release that covered about 640 HLA-typed donors contained 250 to 350 gigabases of sequencing data and tens of millions of unique TCR sequences. Rather than using new phenotypic data, the later analysis identified candidate immune exposures from TCR beta sequences and from how often those sequences occurred across donors. The study combined high-throughput TCR immunosequencing, statistical association of individual TCRs with disease status, and machine learning to predict cytomegalovirus infection status. The number of donors typed differed by locus, with roughly 620-630 for A, B, C, DRB1 and DQB1, around 500 for DQA1, 600 to 610 for DPA1, and roughly 450 for DPB1. A later analysis re-examined previously published TCR beta repertoires from roughly 650 donors and added high-resolution HLA genotyping to investigate patterns of TCR occurrence. In a later genetic analysis, genome-wide SNP genotypes for about 65% of the roughly 700 donors were used, and that subset was treated as a discovery cohort. In addition to the first cohort of 650 to 800 subjects, a separate validation cohort of around 110 different subjects was used. The study used immunosequencing to profile the T cell repertoires of several hundred subjects and linked those repertoires to cytomegalovirus serostatus. In an earlier analysis of roughly 600 of the donors, high-throughput TCR beta sequencing was used to judge whether each TCR beta V gene segment behaved as functional or pseudogenic. Of the roughly 400 genotyped donors, 81% fell in the genetic ancestry cluster associated with self-reported Caucasian donors. Donor age, sex, ethnicity and CMV serostatus were collected together with the repertoire data. Among 300 to 450 genotyped donors of the cohort, an average of around 240,000 unique TCR beta nucleotide sequences were sequenced per donor, about a sixth of them non-productive. Class I and class II HLA loci were covered by the typing at four-digit resolution. The study was designed to test whether signatures of past pathogen exposure could be identified by cataloging public T cell receptors. All discovery cohort repertoires had been generated on a single sequencing platform. Because of strong linkage in the cohort, five DR-DQ haplotypes were treated as single units for association and clustering.

The CDR3 starts with the cysteine, ends with the phenylalanine, and has 18 residues. The CDR3 DNA has 54 bases and is translated from base 1. Results the study describes overall, beyond this receptor: According to the authors, the approach could potentially be generalized to other disease states and immunological phenotypes. In a later genetic analysis, a missense DCLRE1C variant was associated with V-gene and J-gene trimming of TCR beta chains, and the association was replicated in an independent cohort. Presence/absence analyses assumed roughly uniform sequencing depth across donors, an assumption that may not hold. Some IMGT-functional V segments, including TRBV6-2 and TRBV6-3, could not be distinguished by the 87-base-pair reads and were therefore excluded. In a later analysis, most CMV-associated TCR beta chains were found to appear HLA-restricted, with HLA associations seemingly driven largely by CMV exposure. In a later analysis, HLA-associated TCR beta chains showed more clonal expansion and lower generation probabilities than non-associated chains that were equally common. When HLA alleles, especially DR and DQ, strongly co-occurred, attributing TCR associations to individual alleles was difficult. In the study, some 180 TCR beta chains were listed as associated with cytomegalovirus. A group of highly shared sequence variants was considered likely to be a technical artifact of the sequencing pipeline. Compared with the approximately 670-donor mean, donors in an Asian-associated ancestry cluster had fewer N-insertions in productive TCRs, according to a later genetic analysis. In vitro tests confirmed that a few of the cytomegalovirus-associated TCR beta chains recognize cytomegalovirus antigens. According to a later analysis, TCR association rates differed among HLA loci, with DRB1 alleles showing the most associated TCRs and HLA-C alleles showing the fewest. Several of the top co-occurrence clusters appeared to be linked to parvovirus B19, influenza, CMV and Epstein-Barr virus, according to a later analysis. Most TCR sequences were seen in very few donors, while some public TCRs were found in many individuals. The classifier was reported to diagnose cytomegalovirus status with high specificity and sensitivity in both the original and validation cohorts. Linkage disequilibrium might explain the correlated functional status among segregating V segments, but an unknown experimental factor could not be ruled out. HLA typing was unavailable for some donors at each locus, so association tests used only the typed subset. In a later analysis, 16,951 TCR beta sequences were associated with specific HLA alleles at a false discovery rate of 0.05. Immune exposure information for the cohort was limited to CMV serostatus. Because counts were too low, about 18 rarely observed V segments, including chromosome 9 orphons, were excluded from the earlier analysis of fewer than 650 of the donors. A further reported finding was that TCR beta sequences accurately predicted the HLA-A and HLA-B alleles for most subjects in the first cohort. In an earlier analysis of 500 to 650 of the donors, most TCR beta V segments appeared in productive rearrangements about 90% or about 30% of the time, broadly matching IMGT annotations. This cohort had only TCR beta chains sequenced, and the lack of alpha or paired-chain data limited which features could be detected.

In total, more than 500 healthy bone marrow donors made up the cohort. At the time of sampling, every cohort member was nominally healthy, though immune exposures that went unrecorded were likely present. The donor was CMV seronegative and was included in the group of about 400 seronegative cohort members. Every donor gave a peripheral blood sample, and the peripheral blood mononuclear cells from that sample were used for TCR beta sequencing. Genomic DNA extraction from the blood cell samples was performed with the Qiagen DNeasy Blood Extraction Kit. Libraries came from the immunoSEQ multiplex PCR assay. For the multiplex PCR, a mixture combining 60 forward primers for TCR Vbeta segments and 13 reverse primers for TCR Jbeta segments was used. The CDR3 region of rearranged TCR beta genes was amplified from genomic DNA by a multiplex PCR assay. On the Illumina HiSeq System, the amplified TCR beta libraries were sequenced as 87-base-pair reads. The authors' analysis ran thus. Across the roughly 670 repertoires, a later analysis counted roughly 84 million unique TCR beta chains, 8.5 million to 12 million of which were shared by at least two donors. Raw reads were error-corrected and collapsed into unique sequences by a nearest-neighbor algorithm in which closely related sequences were merged to remove PCR and sequencing errors. To assign V, D and J gene segments, CDR3 sequences were aligned to IMGT reference sequences. For a sequence to be retained, at least a six-nucleotide match to both a V gene segment and a J gene segment was required. Rearrangements were called productive when the CDR3 lacked stop codons and stayed in frame with V and J; all others were non-productive. Following IMGT convention, CDR3 was defined as the stretch from the second conserved V-encoded cysteine up to the conserved J-encoded phenylalanine. In an earlier analysis of roughly 610 of the donors, sequences lacking an unambiguous match to a single V gene segment were excluded. An earlier analysis of approximately 590 of the donors classified V segments as functional when productive rearrangements were above 56.7% and as segregating when the standard deviation between donors was above 5%. A statistical classification framework was developed to diagnose cytomegalovirus status using the catalog of TCR beta chain sequences. In a later analysis, V and J genes were assigned by comparing TCR nucleotide sequences against IMGT/GENE-DB human TR gene sequences. A later analysis assigned CDR3 sequences and most-parsimonious VDJ recombination scenarios with the TCRdist pipeline. In a later analysis, each TCR beta chain was defined by its CDR3 amino acid sequence together with its V-gene family, and reads without a unique V-gene family were excluded. In a later analysis, 450 to 600 highly shared, low-generation-probability nucleotide sequences were removed to address suspected cross-contamination and a sequencing artifact. In a later analysis, a clonal expansion index was calculated for each public chain from normalized within-repertoire ranks of inferred template counts. In a later analysis, generation probabilities were computed with a VDJ recombination model fitted to out-of-frame rearrangements, and the resulting probabilities were checked against IGoR. Hypergeometric tests were used in a later analysis to score TCR-TCR, TCR-HLA and TCR-CMV co-occurrence, with a repertoire-size bias correction applied to the TCR pairs. In a later analysis, false discovery rates were estimated by permuting HLA or CMV assignments 20 times. A later analysis grouped co-occurring TCRs with DBSCAN, adding TCRdist sequence similarity when clustering within HLA-allele-positive subsets. Repertoires with fewer than 30,000 or more than 120,000 public chains were left out of co-occurrence clustering, as were about 5 repertoires with anomalous nucleotide sharing. TCRdb provides this immuneACCESS table in a form limited to in-frame rearrangements. Some clones are lacking; in checked studies, under half of them reflect an unresolved V gene, and why the rest are absent is not known. Clone size and V and J calls were adopted from that table, with D and trimming inferred from the DNA. This sample has around 190,000 clones in its table, and around 80% of those were observed once. About 1.8% of the sample comes from the top ten.

As concerns this clone: This receptor's antigen is unknown. It has no much larger one-base neighbor in the sample; base qualities were not kept.

This sequence was found in a man between 18 and 35 years old in good health and CMV-seronegative. The chain is encoded by TRBV21-1 joined to TRBJ2-7; the table's D call, TRBD1, was not checked against the DNA. TRBV21-1 is a recognized pseudogene. Sequencing used PBMCs. The sequence in DNA is TGTGCCAGCAGCAGACGACCCACTGGGACAGGGGGCTTCTACGAGCAGTACTTC. Its protein reads: CASSRRPTGTGGFYEQYF.